This T cell receptor beta chain was profiled in a study of shared clonotypes between healthy human individuals. An assay was performed, and its level was deep. The assay was immunoSEQ multiplex PCR, and TCRdb's table has in-frame clones only and misses some. There are some 1,100,000 clones in the sample; about 84% occur only once, and about 0.52% lies in the top ten. Germline V lookup: CDR1 SEHNR, CDR2 FQNEAQ (reference sequence). The CDR3 has 15 amino acids. The J segment lost 8 bases and the V segment lost 7 bases, leaving 12 bases of the junction unmatched. The chain is built from TRBV7-9 and TRBJ2-1; TRBD1 agrees at 9 bases. Source material: memory CD4+ T cells from PBMCs. As for subset: CD45RA-negative fraction. This clonotype was obtained from a man between 18 and 35 years old in good health. Some clones in this sample may be carry-over from other donors' samples. CDR3 DNA sequence: TGTGCCAGCATCTTGGGGACAGGGAGTTTCGATGAGCAGTTCTTC. Translated, it gives CASILGTGSFDEQFF. Drawing the rest from reference TRBV7-9 and TRBJ2-1, the complete variable domain is DTGVSQNPRHKITKRGQNVTFRCDPISEHNRLYWYRQTLGQGPEFLTYFQNEAQLEKSRLLSDRFSAERPKGSFSTLEIQRTEQGDSAMYLCASILGTGSFDEQFFGPGTRLTVL.